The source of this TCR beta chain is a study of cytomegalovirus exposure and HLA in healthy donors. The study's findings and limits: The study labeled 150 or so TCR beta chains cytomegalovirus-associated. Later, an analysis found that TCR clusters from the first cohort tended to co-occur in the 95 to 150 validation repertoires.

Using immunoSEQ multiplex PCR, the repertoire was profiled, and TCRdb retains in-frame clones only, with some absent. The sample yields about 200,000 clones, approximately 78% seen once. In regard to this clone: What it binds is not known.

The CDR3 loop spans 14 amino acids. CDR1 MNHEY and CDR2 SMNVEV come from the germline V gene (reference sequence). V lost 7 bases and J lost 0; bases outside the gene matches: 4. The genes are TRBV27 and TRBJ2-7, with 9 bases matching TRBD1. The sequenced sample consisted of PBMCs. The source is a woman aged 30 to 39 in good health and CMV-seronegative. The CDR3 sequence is CASTTTGGSYEQYF. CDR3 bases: TGTGCCAGCACCACGACAGGGGGCTCCTACGAGCAGTACTTC.